This TCR beta chain was obtained from a study of OX40 agonist ivuxolimab in advanced cancers. Data came from immunoSEQ multiplex PCR; TCRdb stores just in-frame clones and leaves some out. The sample contains about 45,000 clones, just under 95% of which appear only once. Here the sequenced sample was CD4+ or CD8+ T cells sorted from blood, taken in a trial of the OX40 agonist ivuxolimab. This receptor was taken from an adult with an advanced solid tumor such as melanoma, head and neck, liver or kidney cancer.

The CDR3 is CASSPTGVGQYF. In DNA form, the CDR3 reads TGTGCCAGCAGTCCGACAGGGGTGGGGCAGTACTTC. The genes are TRBV28 and TRBJ2-7; 8 positions agree with TRBD1. The CDR3 length is 12 residues. Germline CDR1 MDHEN, CDR2 SYDVKM. V gave up 5 bases and J gave up 9 bases; unmatched junction bases: 6.